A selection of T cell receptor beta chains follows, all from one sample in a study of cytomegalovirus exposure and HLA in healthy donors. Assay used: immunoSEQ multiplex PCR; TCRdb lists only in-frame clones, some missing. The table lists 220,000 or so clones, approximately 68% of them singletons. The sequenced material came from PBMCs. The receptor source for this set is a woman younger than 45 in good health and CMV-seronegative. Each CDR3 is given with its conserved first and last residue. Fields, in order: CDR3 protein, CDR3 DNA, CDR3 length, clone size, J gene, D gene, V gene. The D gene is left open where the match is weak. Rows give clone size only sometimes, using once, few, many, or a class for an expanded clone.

CASSPTQYSYNEQFF,TGTGCCAGCAGCCCCACCCAGTACTCCTACAATGAGCAGTTCTTC,15,NA,TRBJ2-1,NA,TRBV7-2
CASRRGQEYYGYTF,TGTGCCAGTAGGAGGGGACAGGAATACTATGGCTACACCTTC,14,NA,TRBJ1-2,TRBD1,TRBV19
CASSFDRNTEAFF,TGTGCCAGCAGTTTTGACAGGAACACTGAAGCTTTCTTT,13,NA,TRBJ1-1,NA,TRBV2
CASSRTGGDGELFF,TGTGCCAGCAGCCGCACAGGGGGTGACGGGGAGCTGTTTTTT,14,once,TRBJ2-2,TRBD1,TRBV6-5
CASSEKGDLWAEAFF,TGTGCCAGCAGTGAAAAGGGAGACCTATGGGCTGAAGCTTTCTTT,15,NA,TRBJ1-1,NA,TRBV6-1
CASSMSGGLPGETQYF,TGTGCCAGTAGTATGAGCGGGGGCCTCCCTGGGGAGACGCAGTATTTT,16,NA,TRBJ2-3,TRBD2,TRBV19
CASSVLLLTAGNTEAFF,TGTGCCAGCAGTGTTCTTTTACTTACAGCGGGGAACACTGAAGCTTTCTTT,17,NA,TRBJ1-1,NA,TRBV6-1
CASSPPGLAGSEQYF,TGTGCCAGCTCACCACCGGGACTAGCGGGATCCGAGCAGTACTTC,15,NA,TRBJ2-7,TRBD2,TRBV18
CASSFEGGYTF,TGTGCCAGCAGCTTCGAGGGAGGCTACACCTTC,11,NA,TRBJ1-2,NA,TRBV7-6
CASSSVQQSSYEQYF,TGTGCCAGCAGCTCTGTGCAACAGAGCTCCTACGAGCAGTACTTC,15,NA,TRBJ2-7,NA,TRBV7-9
CAWSGLPFQETQYF,TGTGCCTGGAGCGGACTGCCCTTCCAAGAGACCCAGTACTTC,14,NA,TRBJ2-5,NA,TRBV30
CASSMWASGNSYNEQFF,TGTGCCAGTAGTATGTGGGCTAGCGGAAACTCCTACAATGAGCAGTTCTTC,17,few,TRBJ2-1,TRBD2,TRBV19
CASSPKENQPQHF,TGTGCCAGCTCACCAAAGGAGAATCAGCCCCAGCATTTT,13,NA,TRBJ1-5,NA,TRBV18
CASSRIRTGAAGAFF,TGTGCCAGCAGCCGAATTAGGACAGGGGCGGCTGGGGCTTTCTTT,15,NA,TRBJ1-1,TRBD1,TRBV5-6
CASSQVGQGNYEQYF,TGTGCCAGCAGCCAAGTGGGACAGGGGAACTACGAGCAGTACTTC,15,NA,TRBJ2-7,TRBD1,TRBV4-2
CASSIDRGDTRSGYTF,TGTGCCAGTAGTATAGATAGAGGGGACACCCGAAGTGGCTACACCTTC,16,NA,TRBJ1-2,NA,TRBV19
CAWGDRAYEQYF,TGTGCCTGGGGGGACAGGGCCTACGAGCAGTACTTC,12,few,TRBJ2-7,TRBD1,TRBV30
CASSPTGSQETQYF,TGTGCCAGCAGCCCTACAGGGTCGCAAGAGACCCAGTACTTC,14,NA,TRBJ2-5,NA,TRBV2
CSVEDLETQYF,TGCAGCGTTGAAGATCTCGAGACCCAGTACTTC,11,NA,TRBJ2-5,NA,TRBV29-1
CASSLSGGAHEQFF,TGTGCCAGCAGCCTTAGCGGGGGGGCCCATGAGCAGTTCTTC,14,once,TRBJ2-1,TRBD2,TRBV6-6
CASSINGGFGEQFF,TGTGCCAGCAGTATAAACGGGGGGTTCGGTGAGCAGTTCTTC,14,NA,TRBJ2-1,TRBD2,TRBV6-1
CASSYVQETQYF,TGTGCCAGCAGCTACGTTCAGGAGACCCAGTACTTC,12,NA,TRBJ2-5,NA,TRBV11-2
CASSLEAGAKTQYF,TGTGCCAGCAGCTTAGAGGCAGGGGCGAAGACCCAGTACTTC,14,few,TRBJ2-5,NA,TRBV11-2
CASSQKQGGSPLHF,TGTGCCAGCAGCCAAAAACAGGGTGGCTCACCCCTCCACTTT,14,NA,TRBJ1-6,NA,TRBV16
CASSEGGAGGPFYNEQFF,TGCGCCAGCAGTGAAGGGGGCGCGGGAGGGCCTTTCTACAATGAGCAGTTCTTC,18,few,TRBJ2-1,TRBD2,TRBV10-2
CASSDMASGVGEQFF,TGTGCCAGCAGTGATATGGCTAGCGGGGTAGGTGAGCAGTTCTTC,15,NA,TRBJ2-1,TRBD2,TRBV2
CASMGLSLDEQFF,TGCGCCAGCATGGGCCTCTCTTTAGATGAGCAGTTCTTC,13,NA,TRBJ2-1,NA,TRBV5-1
CATSRGARAQGADYTF,TGTGCCACCAGCAGAGGGGCCAGAGCCCAGGGGGCGGACTACACCTTC,16,NA,TRBJ1-2,TRBD1,TRBV15
CAWSVLRDTEAFF,TGTGCCTGGAGTGTACTCCGGGACACTGAAGCTTTCTTT,13,NA,TRBJ1-1,NA,TRBV30
CASSMRGAGTDTQYF,TGTGCCAGTAGTATGCGGGGGGCTGGCACAGATACGCAGTATTTT,15,NA,TRBJ2-3,TRBD2,TRBV19
CATAGGSGETQYF,TGTGCAACGGCGGGAGGTTCCGGGGAGACCCAGTACTTC,13,NA,TRBJ2-5,TRBD2,TRBV7-9